This T cell receptor (beta chain) originates from a study of beta chain features in type 1 diabetes. The study's findings and limits: Among all four CD4+ subsets, Type 1 diabetes patients had TCRB CDR3s that were moderately but significantly shorter. Within patients, naive, central memory and Treg TCRB repertoires seemed more similar than within healthy donors. Fewer junction insertions and more nucleotide deletions appeared in type 1 diabetes patients. PCR might show a preference for shorter templates, equally across patients and controls.

All of the isolated RNA was reverse transcribed, so expressed TCRB transcripts were sequenced. Method: immunoSEQ multiplex PCR; TCRdb's copy keeps in-frame clones and lacks some. The sample has around 240,000 clones, 16% seen once. V dropped 4 bases and J dropped 0 bases, with 11 bases sitting between them. The CDR3 runs 14 residues. Germline-derived CDR1 and CDR2 are SGDLS and YYNGEE. This clone occurred a few times. What it binds is not known. A single heparinised blood sample, averaging approximately 0.12 L, was obtained per donor. This clonotype originated in a man aged 25 to 40 with type 1 diabetes. The specimen was naive CD4+ T cells from blood. The J gene is TRBJ2-7, the V gene TRBV9; D call uncertain. The CDR3: CASSPRPSSYEQYF. CDR3 bases: TGTGCCAGCAGCCCTCGGCCGAGCTCCTACGAGCAGTACTTC.